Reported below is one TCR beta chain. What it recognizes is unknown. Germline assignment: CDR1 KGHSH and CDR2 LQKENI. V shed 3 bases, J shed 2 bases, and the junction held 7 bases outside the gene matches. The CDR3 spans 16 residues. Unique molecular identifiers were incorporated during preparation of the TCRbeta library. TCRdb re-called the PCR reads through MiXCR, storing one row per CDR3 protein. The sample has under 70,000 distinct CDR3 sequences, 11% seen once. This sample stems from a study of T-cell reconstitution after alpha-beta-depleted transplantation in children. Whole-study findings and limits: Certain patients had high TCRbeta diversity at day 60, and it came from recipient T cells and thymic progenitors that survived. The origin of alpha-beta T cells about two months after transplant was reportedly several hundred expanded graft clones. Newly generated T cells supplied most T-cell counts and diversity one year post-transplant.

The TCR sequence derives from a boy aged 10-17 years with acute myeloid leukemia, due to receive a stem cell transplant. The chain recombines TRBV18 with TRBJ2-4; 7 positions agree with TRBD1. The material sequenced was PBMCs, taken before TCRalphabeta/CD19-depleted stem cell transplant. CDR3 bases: TGTGCCAGCTCACCCGGGACAGTGGCGTCCAAAAACATTCAGTACTTC. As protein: CASSPGTVASKNIQYF.